The TCR beta chain under discussion was sequenced for a study of cytomegalovirus exposure and HLA in healthy donors (dated by TCRdb to 2017 to 2019). Context from the whole study: According to a later analysis, one platform produced both the 110 or so validation repertoires and the roughly 660 repertoires of the first cohort. The study aimed to test whether cataloging public T cell receptors could reveal signatures of past pathogen exposure. A separate validation cohort of approximately 120 different subjects was used in addition to the approximately 700-subject first cohort. To predict cytomegalovirus infection status, the study brought together high-throughput TCR immunosequencing, statistical association of individual TCRs with disease status, and machine learning. What the work shows at the level of the full study, not this receptor alone: The classifier was reported to diagnose cytomegalovirus status with high specificity and sensitivity in both the original cohort and the validation cohort. A total of 150 to 200 TCR beta chains were listed by the study as associated with cytomegalovirus. Most TCR sequences were seen in very few donors, while some public TCRs were found in many individuals. The authors suggested that the approach could potentially be generalized to other disease states and immunological phenotypes. In a later analysis, TCRs clustered in the first cohort were found to also tend to co-occur in the approximately 110 validation repertoires, with about 93% of cluster scores above 0. A later analysis lacked HLA typing for the validation cohort, so it scored co-occurrence in that cohort across all 120 or so repertoires. In vitro tests confirmed that a few of the cytomegalovirus-associated TCR beta chains recognize cytomegalovirus antigens.

This clone appeared once. Its specific antigen is unknown. No base quality information exists; no much larger clone differs at one position. The library was obtained by the immunoSEQ multiplex PCR assay. As for the authors' bioinformatics: A statistical classification framework was developed to diagnose cytomegalovirus status using the catalog of TCR beta chain sequences. In its TCRdb copy, this immuneACCESS table keeps in-frame sequences only and misses some clones. Where compared with another copy, unresolved V genes explain less than half of these, and the others have no known cause. V, J and clone size derive from that table, while D and trimming were established from the DNA sequence. Recorded for this sample are 100,000 to 150,000 clones; roughly nine tenths of them occurred a single time. The ten largest account for around 4.5% of the sample. CDR1 and CDR2 were assigned from the germline V gene as SGHVS and FNYEAQ. V ends up 3 bases short and J 0 bases short, with an unmatched junction base count of 15. The CDR3, from cysteine to phenylalanine, totals 19 residues. Of all the DNA, just the CDR3 is kept, 57 bases in frame from base 1.

Donors formed part of the validation cohort, which comprised approximately 130 subjects and was distinct from the first cohort of 550 to 850 subjects. The specimen was PBMCs. The chain uses TRBV7-6 and TRBJ2-3; 7 bases in the junction line up with TRBD2. This receptor was identified in a young man in good health and CMV-seropositive. CDR3 sequence: CASSLEPGLWEASTDTQYF. The sequence in DNA is TGTGCCAGCAGCTTGGAACCGGGACTATGGGAGGCTAGCACAGATACGCAGTATTTT. Beyond the CDR3, the reference TRBV7-6 and TRBJ2-3 genes provide the residues; the full variable domain reads: GAGVSQSPRYKVTKRGQDVALRCDPISGHVSLYWYRQALGQGPEFLTYFNYEAQQDKSGLPNDRFSAERPEGSISTLTIQRTEQRDSAMYRCASSLEPGLWEASTDTQYFGPGTRLTVL.